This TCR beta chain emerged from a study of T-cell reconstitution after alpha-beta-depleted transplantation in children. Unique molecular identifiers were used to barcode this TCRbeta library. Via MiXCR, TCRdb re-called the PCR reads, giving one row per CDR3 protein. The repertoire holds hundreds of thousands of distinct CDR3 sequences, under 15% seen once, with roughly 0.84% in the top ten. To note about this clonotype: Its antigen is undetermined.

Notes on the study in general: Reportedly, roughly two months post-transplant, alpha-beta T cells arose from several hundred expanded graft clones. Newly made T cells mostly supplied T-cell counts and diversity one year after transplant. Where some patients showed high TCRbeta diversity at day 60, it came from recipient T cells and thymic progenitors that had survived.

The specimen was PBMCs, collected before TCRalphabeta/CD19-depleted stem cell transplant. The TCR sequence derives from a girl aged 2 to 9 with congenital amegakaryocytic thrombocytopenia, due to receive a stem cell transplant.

The CDR3 DNA reads TGTGCCAGCAGTTTACGGATGGAAGAGACCCAGTACTTC. Translated: CASSLRMEETQYF. The rearrangement links TRBV28 to TRBJ2-5; D is unresolved. The CDR3 consists of 13 residues. CDR1 is MDHEN, CDR2 SYDVKM, per germline. V dropped 2 bases and J dropped 3 bases, with 7 bases sitting between them.